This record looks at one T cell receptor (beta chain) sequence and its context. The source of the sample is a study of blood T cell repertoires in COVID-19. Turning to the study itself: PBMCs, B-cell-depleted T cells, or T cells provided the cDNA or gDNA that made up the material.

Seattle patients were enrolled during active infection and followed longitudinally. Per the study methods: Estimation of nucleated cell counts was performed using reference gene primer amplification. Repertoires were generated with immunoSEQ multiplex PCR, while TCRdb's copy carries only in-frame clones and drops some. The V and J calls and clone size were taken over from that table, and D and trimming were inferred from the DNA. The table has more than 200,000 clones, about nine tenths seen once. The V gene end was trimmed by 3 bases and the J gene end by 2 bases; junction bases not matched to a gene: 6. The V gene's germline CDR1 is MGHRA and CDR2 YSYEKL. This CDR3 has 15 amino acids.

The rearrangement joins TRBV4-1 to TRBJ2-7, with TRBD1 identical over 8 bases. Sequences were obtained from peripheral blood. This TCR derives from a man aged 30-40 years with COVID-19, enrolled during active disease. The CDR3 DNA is TGCGCCAGCAGCCATTGGACAGGGTTGACCTACGAGCAGTACTTC. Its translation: CASSHWTGLTYEQYF.